The sample holds one count of the clone carrying this T cell receptor beta chain. The donors were adults (healthy and HIV-negative) with no recent acute infections or vaccinations. CD45RA-negative memory and CD45RA+ naive subsets were split from the CD4+ cells. The data stem from a study of shared clonotypes between healthy human individuals. Sequenced by immunoSEQ multiplex PCR; TCRdb stores in-frame clones only, minus some. The sample has nearly 750,000 clones; 55% to 75% are singletons. Germline values: CDR1 MNHNS, CDR2 SASEGT. Unmatched junction bases numbered 8, after V lost 8 bases and J lost 4 bases. The CDR3 consists of 13 residues.

This sequence originates from a woman in her twenties or thirties in good health. The sequencing input was memory CD4+ T cells sorted from blood. The sample's subset: CD45RA-negative fraction. The chain recombines TRBV6-1 with TRBJ2-7; 7 nucleotides align to TRBD1. CDR3 amino acids: CASLTGINYEQYF. In DNA form, the CDR3 reads TGTGCCAGCTTGACAGGGATCAATTACGAGCAGTACTTC.